Sequencing of this TCR beta chain was carried out in a study of blood T cell repertoires in COVID-19. Cohort placement rested on clinical history that participants reported themselves. Each recovered donor of Cohort 3 presented with two negative PCRs, clearance, or symptom resolution. This CDR3 comprises 16 residues. Germline-derived CDR1 and CDR2 are KGHSH and LQKENI. The V and J ends lost 0 bases and 3 bases, in that order; junction bases with no gene match: 7. Data came from immunoSEQ multiplex PCR; TCRdb stores just in-frame clones and leaves some out. This table holds 150,000 to 200,000 clones, roughly 85% found once.

This chain links TRBV18 with TRBJ1-1; 7 nucleotides match TRBD1. This receptor was obtained from a man aged 55 to 70 who had recovered from COVID-19. Sequenced material: PBMCs or T cells enriched from blood (not recorded which). The CDR3: CASSPPTQGRYTEAFF. In DNA, the CDR3 is TGTGCCAGCTCACCACCCACACAGGGGCGGTACACTGAAGCTTTCTTT.